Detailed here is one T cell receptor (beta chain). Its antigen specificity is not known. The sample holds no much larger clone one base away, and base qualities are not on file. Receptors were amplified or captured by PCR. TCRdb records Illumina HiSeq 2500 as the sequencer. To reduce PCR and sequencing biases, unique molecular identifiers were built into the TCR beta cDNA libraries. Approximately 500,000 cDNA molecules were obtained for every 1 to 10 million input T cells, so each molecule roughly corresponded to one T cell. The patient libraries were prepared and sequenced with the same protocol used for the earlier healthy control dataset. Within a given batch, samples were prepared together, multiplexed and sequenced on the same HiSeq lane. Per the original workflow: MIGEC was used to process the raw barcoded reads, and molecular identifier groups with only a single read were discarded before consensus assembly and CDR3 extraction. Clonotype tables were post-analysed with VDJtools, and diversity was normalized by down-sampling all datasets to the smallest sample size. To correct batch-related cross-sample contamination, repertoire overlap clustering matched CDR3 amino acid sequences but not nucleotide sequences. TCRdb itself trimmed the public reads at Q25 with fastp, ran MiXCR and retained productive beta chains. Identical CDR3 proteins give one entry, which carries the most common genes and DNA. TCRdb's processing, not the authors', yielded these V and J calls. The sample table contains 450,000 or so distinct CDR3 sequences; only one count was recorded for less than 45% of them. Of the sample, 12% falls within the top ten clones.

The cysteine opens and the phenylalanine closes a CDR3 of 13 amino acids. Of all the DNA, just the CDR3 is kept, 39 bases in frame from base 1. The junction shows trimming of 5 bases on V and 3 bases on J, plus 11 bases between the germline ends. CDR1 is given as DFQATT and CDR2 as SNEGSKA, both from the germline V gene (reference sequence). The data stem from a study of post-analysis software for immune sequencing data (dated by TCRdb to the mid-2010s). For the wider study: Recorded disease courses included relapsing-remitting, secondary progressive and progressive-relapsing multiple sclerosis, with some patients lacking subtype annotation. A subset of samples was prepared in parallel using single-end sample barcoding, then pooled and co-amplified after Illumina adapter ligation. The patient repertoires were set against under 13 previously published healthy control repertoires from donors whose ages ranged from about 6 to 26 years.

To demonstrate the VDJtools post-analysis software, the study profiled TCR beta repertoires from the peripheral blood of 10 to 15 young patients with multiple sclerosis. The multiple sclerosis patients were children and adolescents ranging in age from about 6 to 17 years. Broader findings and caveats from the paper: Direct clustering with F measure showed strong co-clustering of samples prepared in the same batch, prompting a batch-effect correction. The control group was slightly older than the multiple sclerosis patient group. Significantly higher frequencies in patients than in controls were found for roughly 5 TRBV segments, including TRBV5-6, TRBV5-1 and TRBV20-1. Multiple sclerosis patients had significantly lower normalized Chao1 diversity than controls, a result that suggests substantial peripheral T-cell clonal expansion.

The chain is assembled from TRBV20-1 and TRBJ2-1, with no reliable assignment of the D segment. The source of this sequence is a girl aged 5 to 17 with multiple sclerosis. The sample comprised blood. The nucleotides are TGCAGTGCTTCAAAGACGAGCTACAATGAGCAGTTCTTC. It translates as CSASKTSYNEQFF.